These 6 T cell receptor beta chains originate from one sample sequenced in a study of PD-1 blockade in classical Hodgkin lymphoma. Time point here: cycle 4 day 1 (C4D1), after five to seven weeks of nivolumab. Relapse after autologous stem cell transplantation occurred in every patient, and brentuximab vedotin exposure varied. TCRdb's table, derived via immunoSEQ multiplex PCR, lists solely in-frame clones and lacks some. The sample comprises roughly 41,000 clones, 65% to 70% of which are singletons, and over 2% rests with the top ten. Sequenced material: peripheral blood mononuclear cells (PBMCs), taken before the fourth cycle of nivolumab. These receptors all come from a human donor with classical Hodgkin lymphoma.

Remarks on this clone: Relative to the germline gene, one junction end is altered; a read error may explain this. The J gene is TRBJ1-5, the V gene TRBV28; no firm D call. Germline loops: CDR1 MDHEN, CDR2 SYDVKM. This CDR3 is 12 amino acids long. CDR3 sequence reads: CVSAGSNQPQHF. The CDR3 DNA sequence: TGTGTCAGCGCGGGTAGCAATCAGCCCCAGCATTTT.

The V gene is TRBV4-1, the J gene TRBJ2-7; D perhaps matches TRBD1 (5 bases). CDR1 MGHRA and CDR2 YSYEKL come from the germline V gene. Trimming took 4 bases from V and 2 from J, leaving 6 bases between them. The CDR3 runs to 12 residues. The CDR3 region has the DNA TGCGCCAGCAGCCCGGACACCTACGAGCAGTACTTC. This codes for CASSPDTYEQYF.

This clone is medium-sized by share. The rearrangement uses TRBV12-2 and TRBJ1-1. TRBV12-2 is labeled a pseudogene. CDR3 length: 13 residues. The CDR3 loop is CASRFPLNTEAFF. Written as DNA, the CDR3 is TGTGCAAGTCGCTTCCCTTTGAACACTGAAGCTTTCTTT.

The V and J genes are TRBV5-6 and TRBJ2-4; either TRBD1 or TRBD2 may supply D (7 bases each). The V gene lost 1 base and the J gene lost 8 bases, with 19 bases spanning the gap. Germline values: CDR1 SGHDT, CDR2 YYEEEE. This CDR3 has 16 residues. The DNA for the CDR3 is TGTGCCAGCAGCTTGCAAATATCAGGGGGGGAGGACATTCAGTACTTC. Translating it yields CASSLQISGGEDIQYF. The variable domain in full, completed from reference TRBV5-6 and TRBJ2-4, reads DAGVTQSPTHLIKTRGQQVTLRCSPKSGHDTVSWYQQALGQGPQFIFQYYEEEERQRGNFPDRFSGHQFPNYSSELNVNALLLGDSALYLCASSLQISGGEDIQYFGAGTRLSVL.

The V and J genes are TRBV7-3 and TRBJ2-3; no clear D gene. Between the trimmed V and J ends, which lost 6 bases and 2 bases, there was a span of 12 bases. The CDR3 length is 14 residues. Germline lookup yields CDR1 SGHTA and CDR2 FQGTGA. The CDR3 coding sequence is TGTGCCAGCAGTCGTAGTGCAGCCACAGATACGCAGTATTTT. Translating gives CASSRSAATDTQYF.

With respect to this clone: At one of its ends the junction is not consistent with the germline gene, which may arise from a read error. The sample carries other DNA sequences with the same CDR3. V and J are TRBV7-6 and TRBJ1-3; maybe TRBD1 (5 bases). Germline V CDR1 and CDR2: SGHVS, FNYEAQ. This CDR3 has 15 residues. As DNA, the CDR3 is TGTGCTAGCAGCTTATCAGGGACCTCTGGAAACACCATATATTTT. Protein: CASSLSGTSGNTIYF.